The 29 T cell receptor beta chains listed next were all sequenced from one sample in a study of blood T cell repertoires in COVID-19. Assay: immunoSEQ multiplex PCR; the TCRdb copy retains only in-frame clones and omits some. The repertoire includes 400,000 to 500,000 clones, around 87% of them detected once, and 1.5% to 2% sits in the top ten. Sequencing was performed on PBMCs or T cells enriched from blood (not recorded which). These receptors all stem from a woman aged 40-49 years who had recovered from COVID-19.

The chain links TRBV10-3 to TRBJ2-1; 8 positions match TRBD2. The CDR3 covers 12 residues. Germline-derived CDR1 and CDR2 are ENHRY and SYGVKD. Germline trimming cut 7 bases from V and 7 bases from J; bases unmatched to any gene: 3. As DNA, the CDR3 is TGTGCCATCAACCGGGAGGGTAATGAGCAGTTCTTC. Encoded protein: CAINREGNEQFF.

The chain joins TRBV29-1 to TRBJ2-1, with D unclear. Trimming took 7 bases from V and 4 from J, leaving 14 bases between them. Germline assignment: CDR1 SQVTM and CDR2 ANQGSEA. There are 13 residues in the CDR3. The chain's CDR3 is CSAQRGRYNEQFF. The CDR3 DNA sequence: TGCAGCGCTCAACGCGGCAGATACAATGAGCAGTTCTTC.

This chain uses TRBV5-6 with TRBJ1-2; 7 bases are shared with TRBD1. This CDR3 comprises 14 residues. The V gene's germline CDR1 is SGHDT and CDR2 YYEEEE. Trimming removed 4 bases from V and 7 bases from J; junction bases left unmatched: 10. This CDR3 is CASSLSQGIFGYTF. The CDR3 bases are TGTGCCAGCAGCCTTTCACAGGGGATCTTTGGCTACACCTTC.

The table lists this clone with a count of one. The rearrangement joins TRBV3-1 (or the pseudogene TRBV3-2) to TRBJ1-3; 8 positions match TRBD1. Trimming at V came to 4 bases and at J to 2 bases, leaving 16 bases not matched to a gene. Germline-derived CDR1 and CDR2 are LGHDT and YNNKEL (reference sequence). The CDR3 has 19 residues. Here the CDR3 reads CASSPYGTGNSRTGNTIYF. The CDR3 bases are TGTGCCAGCAGCCCATACGGGACAGGCAACTCGCGTACTGGAAACACCATATATTTT.

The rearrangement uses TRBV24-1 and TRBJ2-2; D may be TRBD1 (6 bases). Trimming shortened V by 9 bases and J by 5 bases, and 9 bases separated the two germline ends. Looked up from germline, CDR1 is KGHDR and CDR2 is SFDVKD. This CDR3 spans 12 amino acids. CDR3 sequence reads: CATGTQTGELFF. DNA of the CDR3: TGTGCCACCGGGACACAAACCGGGGAGCTGTTTTTT.

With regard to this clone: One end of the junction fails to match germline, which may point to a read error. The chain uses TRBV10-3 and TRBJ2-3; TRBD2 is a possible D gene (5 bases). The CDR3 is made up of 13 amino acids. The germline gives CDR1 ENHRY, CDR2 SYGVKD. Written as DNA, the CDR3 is TGTGCCATCACTGAGCGGAGCACAGATACGCAGTATTTT. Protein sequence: CAITERSTDTQYF.

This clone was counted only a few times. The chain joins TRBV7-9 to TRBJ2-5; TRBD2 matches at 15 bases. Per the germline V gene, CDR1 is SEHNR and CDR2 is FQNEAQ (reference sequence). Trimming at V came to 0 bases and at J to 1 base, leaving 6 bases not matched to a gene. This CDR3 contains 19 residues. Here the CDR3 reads CASSLAGLAGGPTQETQYF. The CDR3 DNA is TGTGCCAGCAGCTTAGCGGGACTAGCGGGAGGCCCTACCCAAGAGACCCAGTACTTC.

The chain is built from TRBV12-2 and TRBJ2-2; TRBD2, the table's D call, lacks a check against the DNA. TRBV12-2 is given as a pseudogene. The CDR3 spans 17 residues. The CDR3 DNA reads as TGTGCAAGTCGCTCGCGGCGGGTTTTTTACAACACCGGGGAGCTGTTTTTT. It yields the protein CASRSRRVFYNTGELFF.

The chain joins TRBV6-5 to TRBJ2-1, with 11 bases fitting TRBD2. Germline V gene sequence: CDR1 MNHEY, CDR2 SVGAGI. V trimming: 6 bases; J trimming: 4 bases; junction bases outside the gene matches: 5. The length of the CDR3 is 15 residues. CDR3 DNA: TGTGCCAGCAGACCGGGACTAGCGGAATACAATGAGCAGTTCTTC. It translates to CASRPGLAEYNEQFF.

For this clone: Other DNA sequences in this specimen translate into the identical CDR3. CDR3: CATSAGDQPQHF. The CDR3 DNA is TGTGCCACCAGTGCCGGAGATCAGCCCCAGCATTTT. The J gene is TRBJ1-5, the V gene TRBV24-1; D ambiguous. The CDR3 extends over 12 amino acids. Deletions cut 5 bases from V and 5 bases from J, with 6 bases between. Germline CDR1 reads KGHDR; CDR2 reads SFDVKD.

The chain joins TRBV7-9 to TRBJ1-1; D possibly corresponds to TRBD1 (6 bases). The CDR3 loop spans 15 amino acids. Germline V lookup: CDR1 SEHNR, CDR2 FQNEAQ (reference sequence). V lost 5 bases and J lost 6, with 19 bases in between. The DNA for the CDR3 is TGTGCCAGCAGCGACTCGAACAGGGCTCGTGCTGAAGCTTTCTTT. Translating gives CASSDSNRARAEAFF.

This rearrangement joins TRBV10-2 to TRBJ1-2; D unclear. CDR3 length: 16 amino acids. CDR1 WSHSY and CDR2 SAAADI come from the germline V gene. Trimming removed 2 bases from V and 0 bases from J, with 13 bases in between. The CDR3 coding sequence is TGCGCCAGCAGTGAGAGACCGGAGTTAGCTAACTATGGCTACACCTTC. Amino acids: CASSERPELANYGYTF.

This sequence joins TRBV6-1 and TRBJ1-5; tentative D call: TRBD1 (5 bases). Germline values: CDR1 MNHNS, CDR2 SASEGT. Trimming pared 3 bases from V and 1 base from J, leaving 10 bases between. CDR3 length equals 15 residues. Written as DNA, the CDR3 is TGTGCCAGCAGTGATGGGGGGGGAAGCAATCAGCCCCAGCATTTT. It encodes CASSDGGGSNQPQHF.

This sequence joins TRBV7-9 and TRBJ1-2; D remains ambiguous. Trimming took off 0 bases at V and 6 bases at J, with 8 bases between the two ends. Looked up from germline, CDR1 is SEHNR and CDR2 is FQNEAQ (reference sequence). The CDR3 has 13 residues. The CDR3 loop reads CASSLAQQHGYTF. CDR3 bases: TGTGCCAGCAGCTTAGCGCAACAGCATGGCTACACCTTC.

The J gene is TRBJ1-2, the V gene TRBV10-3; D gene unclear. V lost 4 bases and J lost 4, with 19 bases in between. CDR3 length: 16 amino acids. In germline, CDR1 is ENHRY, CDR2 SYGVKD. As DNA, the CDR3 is TGTGCCATCAGTGGGACGGACGGAAGCGGTACCTATGGCTACACCTTC. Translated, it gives CAISGTDGSGTYGYTF.

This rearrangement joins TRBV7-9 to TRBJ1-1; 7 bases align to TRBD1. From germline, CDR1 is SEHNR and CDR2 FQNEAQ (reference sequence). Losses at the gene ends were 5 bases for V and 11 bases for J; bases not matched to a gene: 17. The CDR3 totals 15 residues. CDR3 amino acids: CASSTGQEGQGGAFF. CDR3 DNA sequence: TGTGCCAGCAGCACCGGACAGGAGGGCCAAGGTGGTGCTTTCTTT.

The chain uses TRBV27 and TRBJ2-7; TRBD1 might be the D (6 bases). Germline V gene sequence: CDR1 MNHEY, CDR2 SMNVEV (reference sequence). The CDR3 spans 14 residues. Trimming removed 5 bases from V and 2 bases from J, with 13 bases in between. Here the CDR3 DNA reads TGTGCCAGCAGTCCCAACAGGGAAACCTACGAGCAGTACTTC. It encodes CASSPNRETYEQYF.

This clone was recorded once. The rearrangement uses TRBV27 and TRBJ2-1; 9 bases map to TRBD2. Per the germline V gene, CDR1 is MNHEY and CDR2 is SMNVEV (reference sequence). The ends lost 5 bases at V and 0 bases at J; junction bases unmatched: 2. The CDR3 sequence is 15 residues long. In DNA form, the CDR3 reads TGTGCCAGCAGTATTAGCGGGAGCTCCTACAATGAGCAGTTCTTC. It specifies CASSISGSSYNEQFF.

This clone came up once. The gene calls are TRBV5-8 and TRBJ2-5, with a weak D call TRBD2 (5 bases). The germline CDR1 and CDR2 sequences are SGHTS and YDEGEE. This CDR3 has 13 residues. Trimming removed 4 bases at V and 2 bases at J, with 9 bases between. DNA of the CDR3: TGTGCCAGCAGCCTCGGGAATCAAGAGACCCAGTACTTC. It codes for CASSLGNQETQYF.

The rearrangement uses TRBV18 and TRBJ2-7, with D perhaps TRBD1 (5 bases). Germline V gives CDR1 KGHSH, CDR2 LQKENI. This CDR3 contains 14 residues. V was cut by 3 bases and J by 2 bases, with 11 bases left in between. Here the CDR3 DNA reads TGTGCCAGCTCACCTACGACGGACACCTACGAGCAGTACTTC. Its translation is CASSPTTDTYEQYF. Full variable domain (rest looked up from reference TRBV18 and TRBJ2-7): NAGVMQNPRHLVRRRGQEARLRCSPMKGHSHVYWYRQLPEEGLKFMVYLQKENIIDESGMPKERFSAEFPKEGPSILRIQQVVRGDSAAYFCASSPTTDTYEQYFGPGTRLTVT.

The CDR3 reads CAISDAQGNTGELFF. CDR3 DNA: TGTGCCATCAGTGATGCCCAGGGGAACACCGGGGAGCTGTTTTTT. This rearrangement joins TRBV10-3 to TRBJ2-2; maybe TRBD1 (5 bases). The CDR3 runs 15 residues. The V gene's germline CDR1 is ENHRY and CDR2 SYGVKD. Deletions cut 3 bases from V and 1 base from J, with 9 bases between.

This CDR3 is CASSSPGTGDSETQYF. As DNA, the CDR3 is TGTGCCAGCAGCTCGCCCGGGACAGGGGATTCAGAGACCCAGTACTTC. V gene TRBV5-4 combines with J gene TRBJ2-5; 10 bases line up with TRBD1. Germline-derived CDR1 and CDR2 are SGHNT and YYREEE (reference sequence). Germline trimming cut 3 bases from V and 4 bases from J; bases unmatched to any gene: 9. The CDR3 is 16 residues long.

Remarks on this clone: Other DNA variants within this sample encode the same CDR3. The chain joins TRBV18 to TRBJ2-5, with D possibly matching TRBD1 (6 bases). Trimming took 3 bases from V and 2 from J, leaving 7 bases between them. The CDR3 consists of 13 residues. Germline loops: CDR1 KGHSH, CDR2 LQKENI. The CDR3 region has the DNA TGTGCCAGCTCACCGACAGGACAAGAGACCCAGTACTTC. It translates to CASSPTGQETQYF. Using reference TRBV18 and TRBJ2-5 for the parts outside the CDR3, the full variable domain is NAGVMQNPRHLVRRRGQEARLRCSPMKGHSHVYWYRQLPEEGLKFMVYLQKENIIDESGMPKERFSAEFPKEGPSILRIQQVVRGDSAAYFCASSPTGQETQYFGPGTRLLVL.

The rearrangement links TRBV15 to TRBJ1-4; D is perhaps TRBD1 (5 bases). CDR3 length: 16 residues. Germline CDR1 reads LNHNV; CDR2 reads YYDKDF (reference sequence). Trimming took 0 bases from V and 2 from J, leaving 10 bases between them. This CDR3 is CATSRDQGRTNEKLFF. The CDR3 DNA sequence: TGTGCCACCAGCAGAGATCAGGGTCGTACTAATGAAAAACTGTTTTTT.

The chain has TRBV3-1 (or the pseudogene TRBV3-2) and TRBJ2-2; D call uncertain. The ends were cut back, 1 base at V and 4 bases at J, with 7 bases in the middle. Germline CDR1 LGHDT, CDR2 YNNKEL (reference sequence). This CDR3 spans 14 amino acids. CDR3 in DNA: TGTGCCAGCAGCCAAGTCTTCCTCACCGGGGAGCTGTTTTTT. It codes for CASSQVFLTGELFF.

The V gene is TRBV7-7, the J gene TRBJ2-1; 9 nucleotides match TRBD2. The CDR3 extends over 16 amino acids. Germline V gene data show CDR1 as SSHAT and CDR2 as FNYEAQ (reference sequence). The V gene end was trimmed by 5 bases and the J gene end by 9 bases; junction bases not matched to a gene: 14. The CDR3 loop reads CASSLGGVAGVGEQFF. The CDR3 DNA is TGTGCCAGCAGCCTTGGTGGAGTAGCGGGAGTAGGTGAGCAGTTCTTC.

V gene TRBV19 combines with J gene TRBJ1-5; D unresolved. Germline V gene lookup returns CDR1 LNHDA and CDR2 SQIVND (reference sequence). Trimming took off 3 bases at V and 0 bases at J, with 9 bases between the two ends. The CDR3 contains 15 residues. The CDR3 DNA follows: TGTGCCAGTAGTATTTACTTCGTTAGCAATCAGCCCCAGCATTTT. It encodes CASSIYFVSNQPQHF.

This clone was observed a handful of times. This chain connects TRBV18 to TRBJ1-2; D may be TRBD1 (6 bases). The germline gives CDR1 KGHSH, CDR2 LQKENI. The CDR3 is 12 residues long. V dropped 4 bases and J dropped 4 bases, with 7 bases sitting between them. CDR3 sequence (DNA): TGTGCCAGCTCACGGGACATCTATGGCTACACCTTC. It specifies CASSRDIYGYTF.

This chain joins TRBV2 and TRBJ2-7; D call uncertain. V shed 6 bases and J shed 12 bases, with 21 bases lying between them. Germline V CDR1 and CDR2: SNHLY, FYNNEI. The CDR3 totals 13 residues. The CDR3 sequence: CASSSLDGLAGYF. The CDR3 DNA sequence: TGTGCCAGCAGCTCTCTGGATGGGTTAGCTGGGTACTTC.